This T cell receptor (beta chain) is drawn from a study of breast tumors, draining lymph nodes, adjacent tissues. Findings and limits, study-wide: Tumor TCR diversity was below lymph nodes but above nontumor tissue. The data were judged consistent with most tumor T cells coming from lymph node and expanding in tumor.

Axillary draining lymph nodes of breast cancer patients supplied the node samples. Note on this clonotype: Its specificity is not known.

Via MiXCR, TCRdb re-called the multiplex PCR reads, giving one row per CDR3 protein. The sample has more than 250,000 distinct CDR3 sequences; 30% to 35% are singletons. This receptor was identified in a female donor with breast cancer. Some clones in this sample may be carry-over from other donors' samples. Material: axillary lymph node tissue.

The CDR3 DNA sequence: TGCAGCGTTGAGGGGACCGTTACCTACAATGAAAAACTGTTTTTT. The encoded protein is CSVEGTVTYNEKLFF. V and J are TRBV29-1 and TRBJ1-4, with D possibly being TRBD1 (5 bases). Germline CDR1 is SQVTM and CDR2 is ANQGSEA. The CDR3 extends over 15 amino acids. The V and J ends lost 3 bases and 5 bases respectively, with 16 bases between them. Looking up the rest from reference TRBV29-1 and TRBJ1-4 gives the full variable domain: SAVISQKPSRDICQRGTSLTIQCQVDSQVTMMFWYRQQPGQSLTLIATANQGSEATYESGFVIDKFPISRPNLTFSTLTVSNMSPEDSSIYLCSVEGTVTYNEKLFFGSGTQLSVL.